One sample yielded the 28 T cell receptor beta chains listed below, sequenced in a study of T cells in Graves' hyperthyroidism and ophthalmopathy. RNA transcripts provided the source from which TCR beta CDR3 regions were amplified. During a first-round RT-PCR of the TCR CDR3, the HTBI primer set was used. TCRdb fed the multiplex PCR reads into MiXCR, producing one record per CDR3 protein. The table records fewer than 250,000 distinct CDR3 sequences, about 15% of them present only once. Sequenced: blood. All receptors come from a woman between 18 and 29 years old with Graves' ophthalmopathy.

On this clonotype: The junction departs from germline at one end; a sequencing error may be responsible. The V and J genes are TRBV7-9 and TRBJ2-1, with TRBD2 matching 8 bases. Germline CDR1 and CDR2: SEHNR and FQNEAQ (reference sequence). The CDR3 has 18 amino acids. The CDR3 DNA reads TGTGCCAGCAGCTCGCGGGGGGACTTGGGGAGCTCCTGCAATGAGCAGTTCTTC. Translation gives CASSSRGDLGSSCNEQFF.

The chain uses TRBV3-1 and TRBJ2-1, with D uncertain. The germline gives CDR1 LGHDT, CDR2 YNNKEL (reference sequence). V was clipped by 4 bases and J by 12 bases, with 22 bases between them. The CDR3 sequence is 15 residues long. CDR3 in amino acids: CASSRDSGRNYVQFF. The CDR3 DNA is TGTGCCAGCAGCCGAGACTCCGGGCGCAATTATGTGCAGTTCTTC.

This clonotype was detected ten times or more. V is TRBV7-9 and J is TRBJ2-1; 7 bases fit TRBD1. V gave up 5 bases and J gave up 5 bases; unmatched junction bases: 15. Germline-derived CDR1 and CDR2 are SEHNR and FQNEAQ (reference sequence). CDR3 length equals 17 residues. CDR3 in amino acids: CASSQLSTGAMDNEQFF. CDR3 nucleotide sequence: TGTGCCAGCAGCCAACTCTCTACAGGGGCAATGGACAATGAGCAGTTCTTC.

This clonotype has ten or more counts. The rearrangement joins TRBV20-1 to TRBJ1-5, with D possibly matching TRBD1 (6 bases). The CDR3 spans 12 residues. The germline V gene has CDR1 DFQATT and CDR2 SNEGSKA (reference sequence). The CDR3 protein is CSGQGSNQPQHF. The CDR3, as DNA: TGCAGCGGTCAGGGGAGCAATCAGCCCCAGCATTTT.

The rearrangement links TRBV12-5 to TRBJ1-1, with a weak D call TRBD1 (5 bases). The CDR3 consists of 12 residues. Trimming shortened V by 1 base and J by 8 bases, and 8 bases separated the two germline ends. Germline lookup yields CDR1 LGHNT and CDR2 FRNRAP. The CDR3 spells CASGLAPGEAFF. The CDR3 bases are TGTGCTAGTGGTTTGGCCCCAGGGGAAGCTTTCTTT. Together with reference TRBV12-5 and TRBJ1-1, the CDR3 gives the full variable domain: DARVTQTPRHKVTEMGQEVTMRCQPILGHNTVFWYRQTMMQGLELLAYFRNRAPLDDSGMPKDRFSAEMPDATLATLKIQPSEPRDSAVYFCASGLAPGEAFFGQGTRLTVV.

There are many counts of this clonotype. V and J are TRBV19 and TRBJ1-2, with D possibly being TRBD1 (5 bases). Germline loops: CDR1 LNHDA, CDR2 SQIVND (reference sequence). V was shortened by 3 bases and J by 8 bases, with 13 bases between the two germline ends. This CDR3 region has 13 residues. The CDR3 loop is CASSMGLSYGYTF. DNA for the CDR3: TGTGCCAGTAGTATGGGGCTCAGCTACGGCTACACCTTC.

This clonotype came up many times. V is TRBV27 and J is TRBJ2-5, with D hard to call. The germline gives CDR1 MNHEY, CDR2 SMNVEV (reference sequence). V gave up 2 bases and J gave up 10 bases, with 14 bases separating them. This CDR3 has 13 residues. This chain's CDR3 is CASSLSQEVNQYF. CDR3 DNA: TGTGCCAGCAGTTTAAGCCAGGAAGTTAACCAGTACTTC.

This clonotype was seen at least ten times. J is TRBJ1-1 and V is TRBV20-1; D possibly corresponds to TRBD1 (6 bases). The germline V and J ends were trimmed by 6 bases and 3 bases, with 17 bases remaining between them. Germline CDR1 DFQATT, CDR2 SNEGSKA (reference sequence). The CDR3 loop spans 14 amino acids. The CDR3, as DNA: TGCAGTGCCCCCCATAGACAGGACTACACTGAAGCTTTCTTT. It specifies CSAPHRQDYTEAFF.

The chain uses TRBV20-1 and TRBJ1-4, with 8 bases matching TRBD1. The trim removed 5 bases at V and 8 bases at J, leaving 10 bases unmatched. The CDR3 contains 14 residues. The germline V gene has CDR1 DFQATT and CDR2 SNEGSKA (reference sequence). The CDR3 nucleotides are TGCAGTGCTCCCCGACAGGGGATCGCGGAAAAACTGTTTTTT. Its translation: CSAPRQGIAEKLFF.

This clonotype was seen repeatedly, ten times or more. The chain is built from TRBV2 and TRBJ1-2; D is uncertain. The CDR3 loop spans 13 amino acids. V dropped 0 bases and J dropped 4 bases, with 6 bases sitting between them. CDR1 is SNHLY and CDR2 is FYNNEI in the germline V gene. In DNA form, the CDR3 reads TGTGCCAGCAGTGAAGCGGAGATCTATGGCTACACCTTC. Residues: CASSEAEIYGYTF.

This clonotype was seen repeatedly, ten times or more. The chain carries TRBV28 and TRBJ2-3, with D possibly matching TRBD2 (5 bases). This CDR3 region has 16 residues. The V and J ends lost 5 bases and 3 bases respectively, with 18 bases between them. Germline assignment: CDR1 MDHEN and CDR2 SYDVKM. The CDR3 loop reads CASSPGVLGSTDTQYF. The CDR3 coding sequence is TGTGCCAGCAGTCCCGGGGTTTTGGGGTCAACAGATACGCAGTATTTT.

This clonotype was recorded many times. V usage is TRBV20-1 and J usage is TRBJ2-7; perhaps TRBD2 as D (5 bases). V gave up 2 bases and J gave up 2 bases, with 10 bases separating them. Germline CDR1 and CDR2: DFQATT and SNEGSKA (reference sequence). The CDR3 is 13 residues long. The CDR3 nucleotides read TGCAGTGCTAGAAGAACCGGGACCTACGAGCAGTACTTC. Protein product: CSARRTGTYEQYF.

There are many counts of this clonotype. The V and J genes are TRBV7-9 and TRBJ2-3, with 13 bases matching TRBD2. This CDR3 is 16 amino acids long. V shed 5 bases and J 2 bases; nucleotides not matched to a gene: 4. Germline CDR1 reads SEHNR; CDR2 reads FQNEAQ (reference sequence). The CDR3 sequence: CASSPGTSGDTDTQYF. The CDR3 DNA sequence: TGTGCCAGCAGCCCCGGGACTAGCGGGGACACAGATACGCAGTATTTT. The variable domain in full, with the rest retrieved from reference TRBV7-9 and TRBJ2-3, is DTGVSQNPRHKITKRGQNVTFRCDPISEHNRLYWYRQTLGQGPEFLTYFQNEAQLEKSRLLSDRFSAERPKGSFSTLEIQRTEQGDSAMYLCASSPGTSGDTDTQYFGPGTRLTVL.

This clonotype occurred many times. The chain combines TRBV3-1 with TRBJ1-2; D ambiguous. Deletions cut 0 bases from V and 7 bases from J, with 12 bases between. The CDR3 length is 14 residues. Germline loops: CDR1 LGHDT, CDR2 YNNKEL (reference sequence). CDR3: CASSQDGRLVGYTF. The CDR3 DNA sequence: TGTGCCAGCAGCCAAGACGGGCGGTTAGTTGGCTACACCTTC.

This clonotype appeared many times. This chain links TRBV28 with TRBJ1-1, with 12 nucleotides matching TRBD1. Germline V gene sequence: CDR1 MDHEN, CDR2 SYDVKM. The CDR3 is 16 residues long. V lost 5 bases to trimming and J lost 11 bases; unmatched junction nucleotides: 15. The chain's CDR3 is CASSPTTGQGAVGAFF. CDR3 nucleotides: TGTGCCAGCAGTCCGACTACGGGACAGGGGGCTGTTGGGGCTTTCTTT.

This clonotype has a count of ten or more. The chain links TRBV29-1 to TRBJ1-1; D ambiguous. With 1 base removed from V and 1 base from J, the gap between germline ends came to 16 bases. Germline CDR1 and CDR2: SQVTM and ANQGSEA. This CDR3 contains 16 residues. The CDR3, as DNA: TGCAGCGTTGAAGGAGGTGCGGACGGATCGAACACTGAAGCTTTCTTT. It yields the protein CSVEGGADGSNTEAFF.

There are many counts of this clonotype. The chain recombines TRBV12-3 or TRBV12-4 with TRBJ1-1; 7 nucleotides agree with TRBD1. This CDR3 has 13 amino acids. Trimming took 6 bases from V and 3 from J; bases not matched to a gene: 4. The CDR3 region has the DNA TGTGCCAGCAGACTGGGACAGTACACTGAAGCTTTCTTT. As protein: CASRLGQYTEAFF.

This clonotype appeared many times. J is TRBJ1-5 and V is TRBV6-2 or TRBV6-3; 11 bases agree with TRBD1. CDR1 and CDR2 (germline): MNHEY, SVGEGT. CDR3 size: 15 residues. V was pared by 4 bases and J by 6 bases, with 5 bases of the junction left unmatched. The CDR3 sequence is CASSFSGQGGQPQHF. DNA for the CDR3: TGTGCCAGCAGTTTCTCGGGACAGGGGGGTCAGCCCCAGCATTTT.

This clonotype was detected ten times or more. J is TRBJ2-1 and V is TRBV20-1, with 8 nucleotides matching TRBD1. This CDR3 has 14 amino acids. Germline lookup yields CDR1 DFQATT and CDR2 SNEGSKA (reference sequence). The ends lost 4 bases at V and 1 base at J; junction bases unmatched: 3. The CDR3 reads CSANTGGSYNEQFF. The CDR3 DNA follows: TGCAGTGCTAACACAGGGGGTTCCTACAATGAGCAGTTCTTC.

This clonotype was seen many times. V is TRBV30 and J is TRBJ2-2, with 8 bases fitting TRBD2. The CDR3 length is 15 residues. The germline gives CDR1 GTSNPN, CDR2 SVGIG (reference sequence). The V gene end was trimmed by 3 bases and the J gene end by 2 bases; junction bases not matched to a gene: 5. CDR3 loop: CAWRRGGHNTGELFF. CDR3 nucleotides: TGTGCCTGGAGGCGCGGGGGGCATAACACCGGGGAGCTGTTTTTT.

This clonotype has at least ten counts. The chain's CDR3 is CASSVPHTGQLSTDTQYF. CDR3 DNA: TGTGCCAGCAGTGTCCCCCACACAGGGCAACTTAGCACAGATACGCAGTATTTT. The V gene is TRBV2, the J gene TRBJ2-3; D is possibly TRBD1 (6 bases). Germline lookup yields CDR1 SNHLY and CDR2 FYNNEI. The CDR3 totals 18 residues. The V end lost 4 bases, the J end lost 0 bases, and 20 bases lay between the germline ends.

This clonotype was detected many times. The chain has TRBV27 and TRBJ2-6, with unresolved D. Germline V lookup: CDR1 MNHEY, CDR2 SMNVEV (reference sequence). CDR3 length equals 14 residues. V was cut by 5 bases and J by 4 bases, with 9 bases left in between. The CDR3 nucleotides are TGTGCCAGCAGTCTAAACGCGGGGGCCAACGTCCTGACTTTC. Translated: CASSLNAGANVLTF.

This clonotype was recorded many times. J is TRBJ2-7 and V is TRBV3-1; D not certain. Trimming shortened V by 5 bases and J by 3 bases, and 11 bases separated the two germline ends. Germline V CDR1 and CDR2: LGHDT, YNNKEL (reference sequence). The CDR3 spans 13 residues. The CDR3 DNA reads TGTGCCAGCAGCGGCGTCGGTGTCTACGAGCAGTACTTC. Translation gives CASSGVGVYEQYF.

This clonotype has at least ten counts. J is TRBJ2-5 and V is TRBV5-4; a weak D match, TRBD2 (6 bases). The V end lost 2 bases, the J end lost 9 bases, and 32 bases lay between the germline ends. CDR1 and CDR2 (germline): SGHNT, YYREEE (reference sequence). The CDR3 contains 19 residues. In DNA form, the CDR3 reads TGTGCCAGCAGCTTCCAAACGGCAGCTCCCGGGACTCTCCGAGGGGCCCAGTACTTC. Its protein product is CASSFQTAAPGTLRGAQYF.

The chain has TRBV20-1 and TRBJ2-3; D perhaps matches TRBD2 (6 bases). The CDR3 is made up of 15 amino acids. Trimming removed 0 bases from V and 2 bases from J, with 12 bases in between. The germline CDR1 and CDR2 sequences are DFQATT and SNEGSKA (reference sequence). The CDR3 nucleotides are TGCAGTGCTAGAGACGGGGGAGTGTTCACAGATACGCAGTATTTT. It is translated as CSARDGGVFTDTQYF.

This clonotype was counted ten times or more. The chain employs TRBV20-1 and TRBJ1-2; D is uncertain. This CDR3 has 10 residues. V lost 8 bases and J 7 bases, leaving 11 bases between the germline ends. CDR1 is DFQATT, CDR2 SNEGSKA, per germline (reference sequence). CDR3 protein: CSPGRPGYTF. CDR3 nucleotide sequence: TGCAGTCCAGGCCGGCCTGGCTACACCTTC.

At least ten counts were recorded for this clonotype. The V and J genes are TRBV20-1 and TRBJ1-2; D not certain. Trimming pared 4 bases from V and 4 bases from J, leaving 19 bases between. This CDR3 comprises 15 residues. CDR1 is DFQATT and CDR2 is SNEGSKA in the germline V gene (reference sequence). CDR3 in DNA: TGCAGTGCTAATTTCGGCAGGACTAGCGGCTATGGCTACACCTTC. Translated, it gives CSANFGRTSGYGYTF.

This clonotype was picked up a small number of times. V is TRBV2 and J is TRBJ1-5, with TRBD1 identical over 7 bases. The CDR3 is 17 amino acids. The germline V gene has CDR1 SNHLY and CDR2 FYNNEI. Unmatched junction bases numbered 11, after V lost 2 bases and J lost 4 bases. In DNA form, the CDR3 reads TGTGCCAGCAGTGAAAACAGGGGCTCTCCGGAAAATCAGCCCCAGCATTTT. Its protein product is CASSENRGSPENQPQHF.